The clone carrying this TCR beta chain occurred a few times. Its antigen is not identified. RNA transcripts served as the template for amplifying TCR beta CDR3 regions. RT-PCR in the first round (using the HTBI primer set) targeted the TCR CDR3. One entry per CDR3 protein, called by TCRdb with MiXCR from the multiplex PCR reads. Of around 300,000 distinct CDR3 sequences listed, around 20% are singletons. The germline gives CDR1 SGHTA, CDR2 FQGNSA. Trimming took 1 base from V and 2 from J, leaving 11 bases between them. The CDR3 length is 15 residues. The diagnostic basis comprised clinical symptoms, serum thyroxine and TRAb, thyroid ultrasound and orbital computed tomography. This sample is part of a study of T cells in Graves' hyperthyroidism and ophthalmopathy. Study-wide points: Most thyroid-expanded clonotypes above 0.001 were also found in blood.

V usage is TRBV7-2 and J usage is TRBJ1-2; tentatively, D is TRBD1 (6 bases). This receptor was obtained from a man between 25 and 39 years old with Graves' ophthalmopathy. Sequenced sample: blood. The CDR3 sequence: CASSLEGGRNYGYTF. DNA for the CDR3: TGTGCCAGCAGCTTAGAGGGGGGCAGAAACTATGGCTACACCTTC.